This T cell receptor (beta chain) emerged from a study of shared clonotypes between healthy human individuals (dated by TCRdb to the early 2020s). Concerning the study at large: A few men and a couple of women, aged 18 to 49 years, made up the cohort. To estimate repertoire size and how much clonotype sharing occurs between individuals, the study deeply sequenced the blood TCR repertoires of about five healthy adults. For each donor, three plates each were used for CD4 naive and CD4 memory, two plates were used for CD8 naive, and one plate was used for CD8 memory. Different laboratories and diverse techniques were used to prepare libraries and sequence TCR repertoires, to increase sequencing depth and limit assay-specific biases. Between about 0.8 and 9 billion PBMCs per donor were obtained by leukapheresis.

The donors were healthy, HIV-negative adults who had no recently reported acute infections or vaccinations. All donors were Caucasian adults living in Nashville, Tennessee, USA. CD4+ T cells were enriched by magnetic negative selection, after which naive cells were positively selected on CD45RA and the negative fraction was taken as the memory subset. Blood was collected by leukapheresis, and PBMCs were isolated by Ficoll-Histopaque density gradient centrifugation and then cryopreserved in liquid nitrogen vapor phase. Analytical flow cytometry was used to check the purity and quantity of each magnetically sorted T cell population. Genomic DNA was isolated from each sorted fraction and quantified by UV absorbance on a Nanodrop 2000c. Comment on this clone: Its antigen remains undetermined. Base qualities are not at hand, and no much larger clone is one base apart.

For CDR1 and CDR2, the germline V gene (reference sequence) lists GTSNPN and SVGIG. The CDR3 starts with the cysteine, ends with the phenylalanine, and has 13 residues. Of the read, only the CDR3 DNA is kept; its 39 bases are in frame from base 1. V is shortened by 1 base, J by 11 bases, and the region joining them spans 18 bases. The investigation overall reported the following: The genetic and exposure-history diversity represented was limited by the small number of donors. Sampling was limited to blood, and TCR repertoires in tissue likely differ from TCR repertoires in blood. Larger estimated clonotype richness was generally found for naive subsets than for memory subsets. Pairwise subsampling led to the expectation that sequencing depth would affect the degree of clonotype sharing among donors. Sharing across several donors was observed for around 5% of naive CD4, 3% to 4% of naive CD8, 2% to 2.5% of memory CD4, and over 0.3% of memory CD8 clonotypes. Clonotypes shared by all four sorted-subset donors showed higher generation probabilities than non-shared clonotypes. Rarefaction of sorted-subset datasets indicated incomplete sequencing despite the large sequencing depth.

Using the deep immunoSEQ assay, multiplex PCR amplified TCR CDR3 regions from genomic DNA. For each cell subset, the extracted genomic DNA was distributed evenly across all wells of several immunoSEQ 96-well plates, and each plate served as one replicate. For sorted subsets, 150 to 250 ng of genomic DNA, equivalent to around 29,000 T cell genomes, went into each replicate PCR. Purified libraries were quantified with a Qubit 3.0 fluorometer, sized on a Bioanalyzer 2100, and re-quantified with the KAPA Library Quantification kit. Each immunoSEQ 96-well plate was sequenced on its own single-read 150-cycle Illumina NextSeq 550 flow cell. As for the original processing: Because the immunoSEQ output included only junctional sequences and no quality scores, the filtering could not be the same as the filtering used for full-length reads. Sequences were annotated with PyIR, a Python wrapper for IgBLAST v1.9, and V/J genes and CDR3 were assigned using IMGT germline references. Reads were filtered out if the reads had weak V/J assignments (E-value above 1e-6), no CDR3, stop codons, out-of-frame junctions, or ambiguous translated residues. V3J clonotypes were defined by identical inferred V gene, J gene, and CDR3 amino acid sequence. To compute the percentage overlap between repertoires, the number of shared unique clonotypes was divided by the size of the smaller repertoire. Repertoire richness was assessed with RTK rarefaction, the Chao1 estimator, and Recon v2.1 estimates of unobserved clonotypes. Generation probabilities for all TCRbeta clonotypes obtained by the gDNA method from a few donors were computed using OLGA. Imported from immuneACCESS, the table was reduced by TCRdb to in-frame sequences with V and J called. These copies leave out some clones; in studies compared against another copy, an unresolved V gene accounts for under half, and the cause of the remainder is not known. V and J calls plus clone size are reproduced from that table; the DNA served to infer D and trimming. The sample table contains 1,500,000 or so clones; only one count was recorded for approximately 98.5% of them. The ten largest clones add up to roughly 0.36% of the sample.

What was sequenced was naive CD4+ T cells sorted from blood. Sample cell subset or site, as interpreted from the label and publication: CD45RA+ positively selected. This TCR derives from a young man in good health. This sequence uses TRBV30 and TRBJ2-7; 5 matching bases give a weak D call of TRBD2. The CDR3 protein: CAWSGRAPGAEYF. In nucleotide form, the sequence is TGTGCCTGGAGTGGGCGGGCCCCAGGAGCCGAGTACTTC.